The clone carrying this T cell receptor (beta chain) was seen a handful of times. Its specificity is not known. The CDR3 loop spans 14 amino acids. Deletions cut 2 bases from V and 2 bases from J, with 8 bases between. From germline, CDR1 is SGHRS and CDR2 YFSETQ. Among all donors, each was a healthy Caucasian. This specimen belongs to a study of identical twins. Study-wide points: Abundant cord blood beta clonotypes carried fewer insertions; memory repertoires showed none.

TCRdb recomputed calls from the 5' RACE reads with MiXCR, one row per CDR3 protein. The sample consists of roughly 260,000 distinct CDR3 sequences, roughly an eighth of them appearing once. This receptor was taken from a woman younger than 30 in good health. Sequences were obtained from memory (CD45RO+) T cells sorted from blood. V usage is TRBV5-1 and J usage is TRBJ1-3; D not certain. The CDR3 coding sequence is TGCGCCAGCAGCTTTGCCGACACTGGAAACACCATATATTTT. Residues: CASSFADTGNTIYF.